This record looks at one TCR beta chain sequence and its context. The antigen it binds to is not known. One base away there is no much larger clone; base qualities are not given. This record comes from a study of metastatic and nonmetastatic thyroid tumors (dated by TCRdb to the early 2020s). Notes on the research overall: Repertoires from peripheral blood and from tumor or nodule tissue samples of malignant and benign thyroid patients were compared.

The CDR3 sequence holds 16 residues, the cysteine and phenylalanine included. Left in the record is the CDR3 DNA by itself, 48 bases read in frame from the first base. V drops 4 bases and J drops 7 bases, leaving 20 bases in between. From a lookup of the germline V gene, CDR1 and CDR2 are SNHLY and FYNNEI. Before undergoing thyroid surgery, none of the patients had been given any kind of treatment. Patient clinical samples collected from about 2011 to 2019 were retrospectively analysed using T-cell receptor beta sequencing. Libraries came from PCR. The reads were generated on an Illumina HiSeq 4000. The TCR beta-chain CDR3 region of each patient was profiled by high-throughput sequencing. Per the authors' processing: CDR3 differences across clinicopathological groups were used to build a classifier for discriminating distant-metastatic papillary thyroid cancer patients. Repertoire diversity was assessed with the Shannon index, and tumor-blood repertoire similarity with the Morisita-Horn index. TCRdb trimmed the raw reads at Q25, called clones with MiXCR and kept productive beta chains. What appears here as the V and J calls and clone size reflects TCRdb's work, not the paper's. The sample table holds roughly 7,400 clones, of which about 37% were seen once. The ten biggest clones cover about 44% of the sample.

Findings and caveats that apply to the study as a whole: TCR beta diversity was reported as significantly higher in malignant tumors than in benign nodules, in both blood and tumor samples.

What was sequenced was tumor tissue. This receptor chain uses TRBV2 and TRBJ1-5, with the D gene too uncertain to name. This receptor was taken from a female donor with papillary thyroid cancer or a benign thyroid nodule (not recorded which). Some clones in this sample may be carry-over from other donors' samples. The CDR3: CASSGLTVRLGQPQHF. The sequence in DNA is TGTGCCAGCAGTGGCCTTACAGTGAGGTTGGGACAGCCCCAGCATTTT.